This T cell receptor (beta chain) was identified during a study of blood T cell repertoires in COVID-19. The overall study: Samples taken during acute and convalescent COVID-19 were collected in the United States, Italy and Spain. Nucleic acid was either cDNA or gDNA, and it came from T cells, B-cell-depleted T cells, or PBMCs.

In germline, CDR1 is KGHDR, CDR2 SFDVKD. Trimming removed 6 bases at V and 2 bases at J, with 6 bases between. CDR3 length equals 12 residues. Here immunoSEQ multiplex PCR was the method, and the copy in TCRdb shows in-frame clones only, minus some. This sample yields tens of thousands of clones, of which nearly 90% are seen a single time; more than 3% belongs to the top ten. The chain couples TRBV24-1 to TRBJ1-2, with D possibly TRBD1 on 6 matching bases. Sequenced: peripheral blood. The sequence was collected from a woman aged 50 to 60 with COVID-19, enrolled during active disease. The CDR3, as DNA: TGTGCCACCAGTCAGGGGAACTATGGCTACACCTTC. Translation gives CATSQGNYGYTF.